This TCR beta chain was retrieved from a study of spatial heterogeneity in lung cancer. This clonotype is judged medium-sized (0.01 to 0.1%). TCR cDNA molecules were tagged individually, and each one carried a unique molecular identifier. TCRdb reprocessed the 5' RACE reads with MiXCR, giving one entry per CDR3 protein. The sample lists approximately 3,000 distinct CDR3 sequences, roughly 2.9% occurring once. Time point described: sample taken at primary tumor resection. There were roughly 72 donors, all of them untreated patients with early-stage non-small cell lung cancer. Whole RNA came from tumor, nontumor lung or frozen PBMC and was sequenced without being sorted. Trimming removed 0 bases from V and 0 bases from J, with 8 bases in between. The CDR3 has 15 residues. Germline V gene sequence: CDR1 SGDLS, CDR2 YYNGEE.

The genes are TRBV9 and TRBJ2-3; possibly TRBD1 for D (6 bases). This receptor was identified in a female donor with early-stage non-small cell lung cancer. The material sequenced was normal lung tissue next to the tumor, taken at surgery. The CDR3 region is CASSVGTASTDTQYF. The CDR3 DNA reads as TGTGCCAGCAGCGTAGGGACAGCTAGCACAGATACGCAGTATTTT. The full variable domain, its missing parts supplied by reference TRBV9 and TRBJ2-3, is DSGVTQTPKHLITATGQRVTLRCSPRSGDLSVYWYQQSLDQGLQFLIQYYNGEERAKGNILERFSAQQFPDLHSELNLSSLELGDSALYFCASSVGTASTDTQYFGPGTRLTVL.